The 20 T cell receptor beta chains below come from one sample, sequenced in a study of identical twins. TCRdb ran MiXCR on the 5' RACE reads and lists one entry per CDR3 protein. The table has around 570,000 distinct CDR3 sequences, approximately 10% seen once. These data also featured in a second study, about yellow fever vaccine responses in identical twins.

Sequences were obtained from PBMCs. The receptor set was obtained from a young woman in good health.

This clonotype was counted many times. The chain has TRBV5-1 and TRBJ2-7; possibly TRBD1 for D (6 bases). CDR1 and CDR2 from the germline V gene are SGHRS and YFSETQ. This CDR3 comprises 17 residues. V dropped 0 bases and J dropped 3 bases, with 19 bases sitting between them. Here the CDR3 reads CASSLEVLTGRFYEQYF. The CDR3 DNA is TGCGCCAGCAGCTTGGAAGTTCTGACAGGTCGGTTCTACGAGCAGTACTTC.

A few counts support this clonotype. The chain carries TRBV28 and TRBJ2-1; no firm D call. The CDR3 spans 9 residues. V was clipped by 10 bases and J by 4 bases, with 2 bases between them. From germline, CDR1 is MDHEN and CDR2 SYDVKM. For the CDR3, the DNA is TGTGCCAATTACAATGAGCAGTTCTTC. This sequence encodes CANYNEQFF.

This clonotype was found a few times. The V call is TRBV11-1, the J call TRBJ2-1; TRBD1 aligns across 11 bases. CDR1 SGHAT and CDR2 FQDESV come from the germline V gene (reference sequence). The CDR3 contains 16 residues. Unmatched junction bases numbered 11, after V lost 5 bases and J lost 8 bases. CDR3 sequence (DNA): TGTGCCAGCAGCCGAACCGGACAGGGGGCTCTGGATGAGCAGTTCTTC. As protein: CASSRTGQGALDEQFF.

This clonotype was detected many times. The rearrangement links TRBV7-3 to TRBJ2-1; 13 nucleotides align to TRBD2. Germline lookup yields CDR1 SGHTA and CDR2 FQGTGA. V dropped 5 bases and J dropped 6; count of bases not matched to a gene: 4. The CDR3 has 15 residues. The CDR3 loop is CASSPGLAGTNEQFF. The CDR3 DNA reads TGTGCCAGCAGCCCGGGACTAGCGGGGACCAATGAGCAGTTCTTC. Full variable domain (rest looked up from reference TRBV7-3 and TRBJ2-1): GAGVSQTPSNKVTEKGKYVELRCDPISGHTALYWYRQSLGQGPEFLIYFQGTGAADDSGLPNDRFFAVRPEGSVSTLKIQRTERGDSAVYLCASSPGLAGTNEQFFGPGTRLTVL.

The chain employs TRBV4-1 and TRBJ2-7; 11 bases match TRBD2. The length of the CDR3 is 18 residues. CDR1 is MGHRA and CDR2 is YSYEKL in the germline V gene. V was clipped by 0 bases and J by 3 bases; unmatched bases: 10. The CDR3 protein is CASSQDIAGGPENYEQYF. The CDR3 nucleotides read TGCGCCAGCAGCCAAGATATAGCGGGAGGGCCGGAGAACTACGAGCAGTACTTC.

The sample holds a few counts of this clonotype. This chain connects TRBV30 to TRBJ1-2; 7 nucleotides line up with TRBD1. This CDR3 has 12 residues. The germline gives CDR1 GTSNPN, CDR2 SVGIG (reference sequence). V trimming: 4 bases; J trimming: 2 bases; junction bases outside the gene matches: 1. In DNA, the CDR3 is TGTGCCTGGAAGGACAGGAACTATGGCTACACCTTC. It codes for CAWKDRNYGYTF.

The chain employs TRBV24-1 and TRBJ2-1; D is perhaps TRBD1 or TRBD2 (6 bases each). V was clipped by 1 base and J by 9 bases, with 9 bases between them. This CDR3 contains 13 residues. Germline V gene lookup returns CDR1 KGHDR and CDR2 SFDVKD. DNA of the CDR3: TGTGCCACCAGTGATTTCGGGGGCATTGAGCAGTTCTTC. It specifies CATSDFGGIEQFF.

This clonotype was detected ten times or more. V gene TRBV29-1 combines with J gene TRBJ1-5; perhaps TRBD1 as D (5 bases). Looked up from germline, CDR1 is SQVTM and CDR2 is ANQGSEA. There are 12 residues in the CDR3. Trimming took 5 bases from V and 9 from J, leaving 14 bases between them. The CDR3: CSVRGTDSPQHF. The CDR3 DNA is TGCAGCGTTCGGGGGACCGATTCGCCCCAGCATTTT. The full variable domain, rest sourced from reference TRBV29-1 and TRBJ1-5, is SAVISQKPSRDICQRGTSLTIQCQVDSQVTMMFWYRQQPGQSLTLIATANQGSEATYESGFVIDKFPISRPNLTFSTLTVSNMSPEDSSIYLCSVRGTDSPQHFGDGTRLSIL.

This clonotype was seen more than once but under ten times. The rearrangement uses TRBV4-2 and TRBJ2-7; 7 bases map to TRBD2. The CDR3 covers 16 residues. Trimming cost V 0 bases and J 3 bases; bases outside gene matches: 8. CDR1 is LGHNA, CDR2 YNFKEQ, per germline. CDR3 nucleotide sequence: TGTGCCAGCAGCCAAGATCGTTCCTCTAGCGGCTACGAGCAGTACTTC. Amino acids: CASSQDRSSSGYEQYF.

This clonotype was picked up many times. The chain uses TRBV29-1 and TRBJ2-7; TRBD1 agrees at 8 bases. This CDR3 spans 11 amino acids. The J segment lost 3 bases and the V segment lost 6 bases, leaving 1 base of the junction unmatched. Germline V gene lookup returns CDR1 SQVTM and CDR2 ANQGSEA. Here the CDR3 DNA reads TGCAGCGTGACAGGGGACTACGAGCAGTACTTC. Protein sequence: CSVTGDYEQYF.

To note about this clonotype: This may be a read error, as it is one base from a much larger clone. The CDR3 spells CSARGASGLDEQFF. CDR3 bases: TGCAGTGCTCGCGGGGCTAGCGGTCTTGATGAGCAGTTCTTC. This chain uses TRBV20-1 with TRBJ2-1; 7 nucleotides agree with TRBD2. Germline V gene data show CDR1 as DFQATT and CDR2 as SNEGSKA (reference sequence). The CDR3 contains 14 residues. With V trimmed by 5 bases and J by 8 bases, 12 bases remained unmatched.

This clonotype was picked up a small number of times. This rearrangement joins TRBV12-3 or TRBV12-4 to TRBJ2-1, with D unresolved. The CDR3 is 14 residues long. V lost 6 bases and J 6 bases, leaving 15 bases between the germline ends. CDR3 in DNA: TGTGCCAGCAGCCACAGATCAGTAAGCAATGAGCAGTTCTTC. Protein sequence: CASSHRSVSNEQFF.

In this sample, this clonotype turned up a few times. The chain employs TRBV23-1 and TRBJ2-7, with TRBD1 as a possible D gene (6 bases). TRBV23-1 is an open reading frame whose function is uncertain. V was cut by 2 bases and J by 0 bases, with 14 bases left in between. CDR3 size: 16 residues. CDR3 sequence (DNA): TGCGCCAGCAGTCAAGTCCAGGGGCGGATCTCCTACGAGCAGTACTTC. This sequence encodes CASSQVQGRISYEQYF.

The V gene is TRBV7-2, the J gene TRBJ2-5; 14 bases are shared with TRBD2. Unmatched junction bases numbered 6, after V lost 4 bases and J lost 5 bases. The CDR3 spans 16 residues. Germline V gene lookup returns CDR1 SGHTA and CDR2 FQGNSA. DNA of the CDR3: TGTGCCAGCAGCTCCCGGACTAGCGGGAGGAGGGAGACCCAGTACTTC. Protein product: CASSSRTSGRRETQYF. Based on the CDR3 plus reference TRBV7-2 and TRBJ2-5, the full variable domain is GAGVSQSPSNKVTEKGKDVELRCDPISGHTALYWYRQSLGQGLEFLIYFQGNSAPDKSGLPSDRFSAERTGGSVSTLTIQRTQQEDSAVYLCASSSRTSGRRETQYFGPGTRLLVL.

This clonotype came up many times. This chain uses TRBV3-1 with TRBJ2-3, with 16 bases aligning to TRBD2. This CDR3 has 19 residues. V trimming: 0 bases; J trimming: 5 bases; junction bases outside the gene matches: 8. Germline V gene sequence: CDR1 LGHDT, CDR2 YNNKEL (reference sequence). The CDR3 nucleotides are TGTGCCAGCAGCCAAGAGGGACTAGCGGGAGGGCCTTGGGTAGATACGCAGTATTTT. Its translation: CASSQEGLAGGPWVDTQYF.

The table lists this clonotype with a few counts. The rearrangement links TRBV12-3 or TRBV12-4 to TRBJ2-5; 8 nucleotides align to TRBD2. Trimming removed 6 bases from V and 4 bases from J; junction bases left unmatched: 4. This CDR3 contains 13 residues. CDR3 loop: CASSPRGVETQYF. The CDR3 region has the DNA TGTGCCAGCAGCCCGCGGGGGGTAGAGACCCAGTACTTC.

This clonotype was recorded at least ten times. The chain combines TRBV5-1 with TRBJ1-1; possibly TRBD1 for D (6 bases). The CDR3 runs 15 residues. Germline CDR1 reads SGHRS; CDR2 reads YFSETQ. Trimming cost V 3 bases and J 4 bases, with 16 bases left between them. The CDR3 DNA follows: TGCGCCAGCAGCTGGGCAACAGGGCCAGGCACTGAAGCTTTCTTT. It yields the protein CASSWATGPGTEAFF.

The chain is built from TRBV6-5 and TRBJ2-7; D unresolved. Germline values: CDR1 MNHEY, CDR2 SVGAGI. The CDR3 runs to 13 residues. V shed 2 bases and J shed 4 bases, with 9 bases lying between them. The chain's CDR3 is CASSYQRAYEQYF. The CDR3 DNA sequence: TGTGCCAGCAGTTACCAAAGGGCTTACGAGCAGTACTTC.

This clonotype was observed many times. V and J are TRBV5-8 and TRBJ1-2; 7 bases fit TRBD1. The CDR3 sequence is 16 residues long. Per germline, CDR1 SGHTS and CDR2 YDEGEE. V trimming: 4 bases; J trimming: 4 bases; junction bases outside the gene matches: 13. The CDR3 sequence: CASSPITKTGTYGYTF. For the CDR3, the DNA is TGTGCCAGCAGCCCCATTACCAAGACAGGGACCTATGGCTACACCTTC.

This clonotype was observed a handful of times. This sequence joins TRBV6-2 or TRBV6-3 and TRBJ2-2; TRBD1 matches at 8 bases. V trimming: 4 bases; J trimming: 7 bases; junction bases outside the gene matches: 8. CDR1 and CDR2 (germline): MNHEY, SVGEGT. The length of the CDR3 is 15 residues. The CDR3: CASSSSTGEVGELFF. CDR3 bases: TGTGCCAGCAGTTCCTCGACAGGGGAGGTCGGGGAGCTGTTTTTT.